This T cell receptor beta chain is drawn from a study of T cell responses to AZD1222 COVID-19 vaccine. Study-level findings and limits: No repertoire was sampled before or during the peak T cell response, only after it.

Comment on this clone: Its antigen is unidentified.

Sequencing used immunoSEQ multiplex PCR; TCRdb keeps in-frame clones, though not all of them. This repertoire shows approximately 77,000 clones, more than 90% found once; its top ten account for approximately 4.5%. Trimming took off 1 base at V and 0 bases at J, with 18 bases between the two ends. The CDR3 contains 17 residues. CDR1 and CDR2 (germline): SQVTM, ANQGSEA. Sequenced here: peripheral blood, sampled 28 days after the second AZD1222 dose. J is TRBJ2-5 and V is TRBV29-1, with D possibly TRBD2 on 6 matching bases. The receptor comes from an adult who received the AZD1222 COVID-19 vaccine. Here the CDR3 reads CSVEGVVGRGNQETQYF. In DNA form, the CDR3 reads TGCAGCGTTGAAGGTGTTGTAGGGCGCGGGAACCAAGAGACCCAGTACTTC.